The clone carrying this T cell receptor beta chain came up many times. What it recognizes is unknown. These data come from a study of CD8+CD57+ T cells in acquired aplastic anemia. Broader study findings: CD8+ Simpson's diversity showed no significant patient-control difference. Both patients and controls carried the same twenty-nine CD8+ CDR3 sequences.

Genomic DNA constituted the template upon which TCR beta VDJ and CDR3 profiling was performed. One entry per CDR3 protein results from TCRdb running MiXCR on the reads. This sample has about 160,000 distinct CDR3 sequences, with more than 45% found just once. The authors sequenced patients whose flow cytometry had shown CD8+CD57+ cell expansion. Patients uniformly had severe acquired aplastic anemia. The CDR3 runs to 14 residues. Germline values: CDR1 MNHNS, CDR2 SASEGT. Trimming removed 5 bases from V and 0 bases from J, with 8 bases in between. This chain joins TRBV6-1 and TRBJ1-3, with D unresolved. The TCR comes from a human donor with aplastic anemia. Sequencing input: sorted CD4+, CD8+, or CD8+CD57+ T cells (not recorded which) from PBMCs. The CDR3 DNA reads as TGTGCCAGCAGTAGCCGGAGCTCTGGAAACACCATATATTTT. Translated: CASSSRSSGNTIYF.